This entry lists 25 T cell receptor beta chains sequenced from one sample in a study of shared clonotypes between healthy human individuals. The assay was immunoSEQ multiplex PCR, and TCRdb's table has in-frame clones only and misses some. Of about half a million clones listed, 81% are singletons. Material for sequencing was PBMCs. Receptor source: a woman aged 40 to 50 in good health. Some clones in this sample may be carry-over from other donors' samples.

The rearrangement joins TRBV7-9 to TRBJ2-7; TRBD2 agrees at 12 bases. The germline CDR1 and CDR2 sequences are SEHNR and FQNEAQ (reference sequence). The V and J ends lost 5 bases and 7 bases, in that order; junction bases with no gene match: 15. This CDR3 spans 17 amino acids. CDR3 region: CASSPGLAGPSEGEQYF. Here the CDR3 DNA reads TGTGCCAGCAGCCCCGGACTAGCGGGACCCTCGGAGGGGGAGCAGTACTTC.

With respect to this clone: This likely reflects a read error, since a far larger clone is one base away. V is TRBV28 and J is TRBJ1-1, with 7 bases fitting TRBD1. The J segment lost 4 bases and the V segment lost 6 bases, leaving 11 bases of the junction unmatched. The CDR3 covers 15 residues. Germline loops: CDR1 MDHEN, CDR2 SYDVKM. CDR3 sequence: CASSPWTGHSTEAFF. In nucleotides, the CDR3 is TGTGCCAGCAGCCCCTGGACAGGACACTCCACTGAAGCTTTCTTT.

A remark on this clone: This same CDR3 is encoded by further DNA sequences in the sample. The V call is TRBV7-3, the J call TRBJ2-2, with 13 bases aligning to TRBD2. CDR3 length: 16 amino acids. After removal of 5 bases from V and 5 bases from J, the junction contained 5 bases not matched to a gene. Germline CDR1 SGHTA, CDR2 FQGTGA. DNA of the CDR3: TGTGCCAGCAGCCTCGGACTAGCGGGGGCGACCGGGGAGCTGTTTTTT. It is translated as CASSLGLAGATGELFF.

Details on this clone: This likely stems from a read error, as it lies one base from a far larger clone. This chain links TRBV2 with TRBJ2-1; tentatively, D is TRBD1 (5 bases). Germline V gives CDR1 SNHLY, CDR2 FYNNEI. There are 14 residues in the CDR3. CDR3 region: CASSVWQGSNEQLF. The CDR3 DNA reads TGTGCCAGCAGTGTTTGGCAGGGATCGAATGAGCAGCTCTTC.

The genes are TRBV9 and TRBJ2-2; TRBD1 agrees at 9 bases. V shed 3 bases and J 4 bases; nucleotides not matched to a gene: 7. The CDR3 extends over 16 amino acids. From germline, CDR1 is SGDLS and CDR2 YYNGEE. The CDR3 sequence is CASSANRGHSTGELFF. The CDR3 nucleotides read TGTGCCAGCAGCGCAAACAGGGGGCATAGCACCGGGGAGCTGTTTTTT.

The chain uses TRBV19 and TRBJ1-1, with TRBD1 as a possible D gene (5 bases). The CDR3 runs 14 residues. V dropped 6 bases and J dropped 2 bases, with 13 bases sitting between them. Germline V gene sequence: CDR1 LNHDA, CDR2 SQIVND (reference sequence). CDR3 sequence (DNA): TGTGCCAGTAGCGGAAGGGACGGCAACACTGAAGCTTTCTTT. It is translated as CASSGRDGNTEAFF.

V is TRBV2 and J is TRBJ2-7, with 10 positions matching TRBD2. The V gene end was trimmed by 6 bases and the J gene end by 6 bases; junction bases not matched to a gene: 14. The CDR3 loop spans 16 amino acids. Germline loops: CDR1 SNHLY, CDR2 FYNNEI. The CDR3 DNA is TGTGCCAGCAGCGTCAGAACACCCGGGACTAGCGCCGAGCAGTACTTC. It yields the protein CASSVRTPGTSAEQYF.

The table lists this clone with a count of one. This chain links TRBV7-2 with TRBJ2-1; 11 bases are shared with TRBD2. The CDR3 has 15 residues. Trimming cost V 4 bases and J 7 bases; bases outside gene matches: 6. Germline values: CDR1 SGHTA, CDR2 FQGNSA. For the CDR3, the DNA is TGTGCCAGCAGCTCCACTAGCGGGAGTGGGAATGAGCAGTTCTTC. As protein: CASSSTSGSGNEQFF.

The chain joins TRBV29-1 to TRBJ2-1; weak D call: TRBD1 (5 bases). V shed 7 bases and J shed 12 bases, with 16 bases lying between them. The germline gives CDR1 SQVTM, CDR2 ANQGSEA. This CDR3 region has 11 residues. CDR3 loop: CSAEVPRGQFF. CDR3 in DNA: TGCAGCGCCGAAGTCCCTAGGGGGCAGTTCTTC.

The rearrangement uses TRBV30 and TRBJ1-1; D is unclear. The CDR3 totals 12 residues. Germline assignment: CDR1 GTSNPN and CDR2 SVGIG (reference sequence). Trimming pared 5 bases from V and 1 base from J, leaving 8 bases between. The CDR3 coding sequence is TGTGCCTGGCAGCAAACGAACACTGAAGCTTTCTTT. Encoded protein: CAWQQTNTEAFF.

The chain carries TRBV5-4 and TRBJ1-2, with D tentatively TRBD1 (5 bases). Trimming took 2 bases from V and 6 from J, leaving 11 bases between them. The CDR3 has 13 residues. Germline V gives CDR1 SGHNT, CDR2 YYREEE (reference sequence). CDR3: CASSLGDSDGYTF. CDR3 bases: TGTGCCAGCAGCTTAGGGGATTCAGATGGCTACACCTTC.

This sequence joins TRBV5-1 and TRBJ2-5; TRBD2 matches at 9 bases. The J segment lost 1 base and the V segment lost 7 bases, leaving 2 bases of the junction unmatched. The CDR3 sequence is 13 residues long. Looked up from germline, CDR1 is SGHRS and CDR2 is YFSETQ. In DNA form, the CDR3 reads TGCGCCAGCCAGCGGGAGGCCCAAGAGACCCAGTACTTC. Protein product: CASQREAQETQYF.

This clone occurred many times. Other DNA sequences in the same sample also yield this CDR3. The CDR3 nucleotides are TGTGCCAGCAGTTCCGGGGGTAGCGGTGACGACGAGCAGTACTTC. Protein product: CASSSGGSGDDEQYF. This chain joins TRBV28 and TRBJ2-7; D possibly corresponds to TRBD2 (6 bases). V dropped 4 bases and J dropped 5 bases, with 18 bases sitting between them. From germline, CDR1 is MDHEN and CDR2 SYDVKM. There are 15 residues in the CDR3.

This clone was observed a single time. The CDR3 is CSVGSGVEKLFF. The CDR3 coding sequence is TGCAGCGTTGGGTCCGGGGTTGAAAAACTGTTTTTT. The chain couples TRBV29-1 to TRBJ1-4, with no clear D. Germline CDR1 reads SQVTM; CDR2 reads ANQGSEA. V shed 4 bases and J shed 7 bases, with 10 bases lying between them. There are 12 residues in the CDR3. The full variable domain, with the rest looked up from reference TRBV29-1 and TRBJ1-4, is SAVISQKPSRDICQRGTSLTIQCQVDSQVTMMFWYRQQPGQSLTLIATANQGSEATYESGFVIDKFPISRPNLTFSTLTVSNMSPEDSSIYLCSVGSGVEKLFFGSGTQLSVL.

J is TRBJ2-6 and V is TRBV7-9, with TRBD1 matching 10 bases. The V gene's germline CDR1 is SEHNR and CDR2 FQNEAQ (reference sequence). The V and J ends lost 5 bases and 1 base, in that order; junction bases with no gene match: 8. The CDR3 runs to 18 residues. CDR3 loop: CASSPSGQGTSGANVLTF. As DNA, the CDR3 is TGTGCCAGCAGCCCTTCGGGACAGGGGACATCTGGGGCCAACGTCCTGACTTTC. The variable domain in full, with the rest retrieved from reference TRBV7-9 and TRBJ2-6, is DTGVSQNPRHKITKRGQNVTFRCDPISEHNRLYWYRQTLGQGPEFLTYFQNEAQLEKSRLLSDRFSAERPKGSFSTLEIQRTEQGDSAMYLCASSPSGQGTSGANVLTFGAGSRLTVL.

CDR3 in amino acids: CASSFTLNTEAFF. DNA for the CDR3: TGTGCCAGCAGCTTTACGTTGAACACTGAAGCTTTCTTT. The chain recombines TRBV7-9 with TRBJ1-1, with unresolved D. Trimming took off 3 bases at V and 0 bases at J, with 5 bases between the two ends. This CDR3 contains 13 residues. In germline, CDR1 is SEHNR, CDR2 FQNEAQ (reference sequence).

This clone was observed at least ten times. The chain couples TRBV4-2 to TRBJ2-3; tentative D call: TRBD2 (6 bases). This CDR3 contains 16 residues. CDR1 and CDR2 from the germline V gene are LGHNA and YNFKEQ. With 0 bases removed from V and 6 bases from J, the gap between germline ends came to 16 bases. This CDR3 is CASSQDLLAPLDTQYF. CDR3 DNA sequence: TGTGCCAGCAGCCAAGATCTCCTAGCGCCGTTGGATACGCAGTATTTT.

The J gene is TRBJ2-7, the V gene TRBV19; no reliable D call. This CDR3 is built from 15 residues. The germline V and J ends were trimmed by 4 bases and 7 bases, with 20 bases remaining between them. The germline V gene encodes CDR1 LNHDA and CDR2 SQIVND (reference sequence). This CDR3 is CASSTTPYPPGEQYF. The CDR3 DNA is TGTGCCAGTAGTACTACACCTTACCCTCCCGGAGAGCAGTACTTC.

The chain couples TRBV2 to TRBJ2-3, with 16 bases fitting TRBD2. CDR1 and CDR2 (germline): SNHLY, FYNNEI. Trimming took 6 bases from V and 2 from J; bases not matched to a gene: 11. This CDR3 contains 19 residues. The CDR3 region is CASSPGLAGGPGATDTQYF. For the CDR3, the DNA is TGTGCCAGCAGCCCGGGACTAGCGGGAGGGCCGGGTGCCACAGATACGCAGTATTTT.

About this clone: This likely traces to a read error, being one base from a far larger clone. Other DNA sequences in the sample encode the same CDR3. CDR3 DNA: TGTGCCAGCAGCGGGGTAATAGGGAGTGGAGGAGATACGCAGTATTTT. The encoded protein is CASSGVIGSGGDTQYF. The V gene is TRBV7-6, the J gene TRBJ2-3; possible D gene TRBD2, 5 bases. The germline V gene has CDR1 SGHVS and CDR2 FNYEAQ. The V end lost 5 bases, the J end lost 5 bases, and 20 bases lay between the germline ends. This CDR3 contains 16 residues. The whole variable domain, filled in from reference TRBV7-6 and TRBJ2-3, reads GAGVSQSPRYKVTKRGQDVALRCDPISGHVSLYWYRQALGQGPEFLTYFNYEAQQDKSGLPNDRFSAERPEGSISTLTIQRTEQRDSAMYRCASSGVIGSGGDTQYFGPGTRLTVL.

The rearrangement links TRBV5-5 to TRBJ2-1; 8 nucleotides agree with TRBD1. The ends lost 4 bases at V and 4 bases at J; junction bases unmatched: 10. This CDR3 spans 16 amino acids. The germline CDR1 and CDR2 sequences are SGHKS and YYEKEE (reference sequence). CDR3: CASSGAGTGVYNEQFF. In nucleotides, the CDR3 is TGTGCCAGCAGCGGGGCCGGGACAGGAGTATACAATGAGCAGTTCTTC.

This chain uses TRBV5-1 with TRBJ2-2, with 13 bases lining up with TRBD2. This CDR3 comprises 15 residues. The germline V gene has CDR1 SGHRS and CDR2 YFSETQ. V shed 5 bases, J shed 5 bases, and the junction held 3 bases outside the gene matches. The CDR3 here is CASRTGLAGTGELFF. CDR3 DNA: TGCGCCAGCAGAACGGGACTAGCGGGAACCGGGGAGCTGTTTTTT.

The chain is built from TRBV7-3 and TRBJ2-1; 9 nucleotides align to TRBD1. Germline CDR1 SGHTA, CDR2 FQGTGA. There are 18 residues in the CDR3. Germline trimming cut 1 base from V and 6 bases from J; bases unmatched to any gene: 13. CDR3 in amino acids: CASSLMGFGDRVVNEQFF. In nucleotides, the CDR3 is TGTGCCAGCAGCTTAATGGGATTTGGGGACAGGGTGGTCAATGAGCAGTTCTTC.

The rearrangement links TRBV28 to TRBJ1-1; TRBD1 is a possible D gene (5 bases). CDR3 length: 15 amino acids. Per the germline V gene, CDR1 is MDHEN and CDR2 is SYDVKM. With 0 bases removed from V and 5 bases from J, the gap between germline ends came to 13 bases. CDR3 loop: CASSLWGRAGTEAFF. The CDR3 region has the DNA TGTGCCAGCAGTTTATGGGGCAGGGCGGGAACTGAAGCTTTCTTT.

This chain links TRBV29-1 with TRBJ2-2; D gene uncertain. The CDR3 has 16 amino acids. CDR1 is SQVTM, CDR2 ANQGSEA, per germline. Trimming stripped 4 bases from V and 1 base from J, with 16 bases between. The CDR3 DNA reads TGCAGCGTTGCTATGAGTGGGCGGAAGAACACCGGGGAGCTGTTTTTT. This gives the protein CSVAMSGRKNTGELFF.